This TCR beta chain was recorded in a study of blood T cell repertoires in COVID-19. Study as a whole: Whether acute or convalescent, the COVID-19 samples came from the United States, Italy and Spain. From T cells, B-cell-depleted T cells, or PBMCs came the material, which was cDNA or gDNA.

This clone has just one count. As processed by the authors: The authors estimated nucleated cell counts from reference gene primer amplification. This table comes from immunoSEQ multiplex PCR, and its TCRdb copy is limited to in-frame clones, with some not included. The DNA gave D and trimming, while V, J and clone size come from that table. The sample contains about 260,000 clones, around 87% of which appear only once. This CDR3 spans 14 amino acids. The V gene lost 5 bases and the J gene lost 1 base, with 6 bases spanning the gap. CDR1 and CDR2 from the germline V gene are SGHTA and FQGNSA. This sequence was found in a woman between 40 and 55 years old who had recovered from COVID-19. The material sequenced was peripheral blood. The chain carries TRBV7-2 and TRBJ2-6; TRBD2 is a possible D gene (5 bases). CDR3 protein: CASSGSSGANVLTF. The CDR3 nucleotides are TGTGCCAGCAGCGGGAGTTCTGGGGCCAACGTCCTGACTTTC.